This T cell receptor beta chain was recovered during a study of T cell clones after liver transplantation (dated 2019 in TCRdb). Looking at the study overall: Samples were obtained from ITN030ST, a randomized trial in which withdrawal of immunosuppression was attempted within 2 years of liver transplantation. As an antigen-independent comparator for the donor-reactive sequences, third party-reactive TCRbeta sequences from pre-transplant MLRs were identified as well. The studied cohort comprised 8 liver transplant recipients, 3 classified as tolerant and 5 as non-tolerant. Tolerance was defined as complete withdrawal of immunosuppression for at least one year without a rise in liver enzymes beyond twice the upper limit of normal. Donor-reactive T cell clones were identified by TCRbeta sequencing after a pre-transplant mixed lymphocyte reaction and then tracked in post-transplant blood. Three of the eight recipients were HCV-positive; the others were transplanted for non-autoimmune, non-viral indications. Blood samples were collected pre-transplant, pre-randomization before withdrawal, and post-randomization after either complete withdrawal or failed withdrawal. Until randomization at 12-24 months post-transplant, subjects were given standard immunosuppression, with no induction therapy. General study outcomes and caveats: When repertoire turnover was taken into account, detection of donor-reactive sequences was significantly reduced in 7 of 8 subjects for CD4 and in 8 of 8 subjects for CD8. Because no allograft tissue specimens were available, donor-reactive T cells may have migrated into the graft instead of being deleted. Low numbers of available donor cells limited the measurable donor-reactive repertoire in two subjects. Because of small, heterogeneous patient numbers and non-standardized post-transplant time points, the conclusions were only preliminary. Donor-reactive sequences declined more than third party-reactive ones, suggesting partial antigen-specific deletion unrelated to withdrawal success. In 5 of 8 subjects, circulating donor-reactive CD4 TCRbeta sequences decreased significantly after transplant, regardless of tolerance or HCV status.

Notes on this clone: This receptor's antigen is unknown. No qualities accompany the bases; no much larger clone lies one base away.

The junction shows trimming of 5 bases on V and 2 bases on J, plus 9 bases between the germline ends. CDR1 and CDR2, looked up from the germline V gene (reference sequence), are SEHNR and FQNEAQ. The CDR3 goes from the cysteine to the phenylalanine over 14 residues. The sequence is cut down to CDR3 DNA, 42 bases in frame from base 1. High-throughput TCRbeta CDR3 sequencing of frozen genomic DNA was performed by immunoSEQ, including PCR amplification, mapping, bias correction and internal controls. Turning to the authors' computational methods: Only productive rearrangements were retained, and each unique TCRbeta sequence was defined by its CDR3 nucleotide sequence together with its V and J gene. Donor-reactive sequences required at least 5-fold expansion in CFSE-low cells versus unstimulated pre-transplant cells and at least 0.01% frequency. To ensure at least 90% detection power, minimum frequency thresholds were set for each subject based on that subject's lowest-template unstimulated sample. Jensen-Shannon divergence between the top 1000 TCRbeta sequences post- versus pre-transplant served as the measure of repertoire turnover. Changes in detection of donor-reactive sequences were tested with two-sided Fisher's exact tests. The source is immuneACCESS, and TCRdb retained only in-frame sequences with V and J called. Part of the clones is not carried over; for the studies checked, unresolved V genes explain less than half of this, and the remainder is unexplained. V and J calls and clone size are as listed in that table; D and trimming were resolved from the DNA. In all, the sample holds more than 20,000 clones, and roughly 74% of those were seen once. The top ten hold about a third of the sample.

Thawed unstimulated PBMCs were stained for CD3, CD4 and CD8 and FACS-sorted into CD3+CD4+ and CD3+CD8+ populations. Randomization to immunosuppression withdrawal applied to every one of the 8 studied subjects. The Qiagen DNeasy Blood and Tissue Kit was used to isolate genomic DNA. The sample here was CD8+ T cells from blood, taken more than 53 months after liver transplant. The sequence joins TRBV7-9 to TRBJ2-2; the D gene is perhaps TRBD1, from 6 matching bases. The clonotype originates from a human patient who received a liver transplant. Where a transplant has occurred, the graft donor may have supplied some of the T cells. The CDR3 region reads CASSADRNTGELFF. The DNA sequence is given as TGTGCCAGCAGCGCGGACAGAAACACCGGGGAGCTGTTTTTT.